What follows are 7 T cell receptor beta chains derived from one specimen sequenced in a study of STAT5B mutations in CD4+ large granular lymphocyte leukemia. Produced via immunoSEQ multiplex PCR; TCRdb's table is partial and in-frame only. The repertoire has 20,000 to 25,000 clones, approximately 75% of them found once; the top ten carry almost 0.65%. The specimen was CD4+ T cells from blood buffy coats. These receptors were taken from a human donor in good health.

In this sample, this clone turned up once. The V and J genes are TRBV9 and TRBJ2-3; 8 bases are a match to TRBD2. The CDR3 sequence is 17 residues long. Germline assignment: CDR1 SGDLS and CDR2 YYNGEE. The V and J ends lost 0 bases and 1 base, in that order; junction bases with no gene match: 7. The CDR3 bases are TGTGCCAGCAGCGTAGCGGGCGGGGGACTAGGCACAGATACGCAGTATTTT. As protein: CASSVAGGGLGTDTQYF.

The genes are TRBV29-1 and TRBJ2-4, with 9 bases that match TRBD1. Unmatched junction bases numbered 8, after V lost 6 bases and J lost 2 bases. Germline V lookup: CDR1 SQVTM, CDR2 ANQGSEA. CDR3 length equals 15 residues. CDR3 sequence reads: CSVRTGGAPKNIQYF. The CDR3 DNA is TGCAGCGTACGAACAGGGGGCGCTCCCAAAAACATTCAGTACTTC.

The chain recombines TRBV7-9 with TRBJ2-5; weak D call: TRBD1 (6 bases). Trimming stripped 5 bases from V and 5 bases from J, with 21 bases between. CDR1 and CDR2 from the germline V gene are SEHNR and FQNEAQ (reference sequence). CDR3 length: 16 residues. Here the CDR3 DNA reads TGTGCCAGCAGCCCCCCTATGGGCAGGGGTTTGGAGACCCAGTACTTC. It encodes CASSPPMGRGLETQYF.

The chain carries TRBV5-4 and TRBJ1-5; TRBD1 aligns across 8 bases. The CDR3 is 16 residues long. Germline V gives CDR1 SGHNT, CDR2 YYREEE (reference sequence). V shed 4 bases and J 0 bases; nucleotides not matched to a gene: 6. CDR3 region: CASSKTGQGSNQPQHF. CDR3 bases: TGTGCCAGCAGCAAGACCGGACAGGGTAGCAATCAGCCCCAGCATTTT.

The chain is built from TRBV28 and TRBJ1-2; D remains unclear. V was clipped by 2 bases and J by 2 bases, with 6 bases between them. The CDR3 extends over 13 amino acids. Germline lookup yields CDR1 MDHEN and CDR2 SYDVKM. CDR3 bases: TGTGCCAGCAGTTTAGGAGGGAACTATGGCTACACCTTC. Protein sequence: CASSLGGNYGYTF.

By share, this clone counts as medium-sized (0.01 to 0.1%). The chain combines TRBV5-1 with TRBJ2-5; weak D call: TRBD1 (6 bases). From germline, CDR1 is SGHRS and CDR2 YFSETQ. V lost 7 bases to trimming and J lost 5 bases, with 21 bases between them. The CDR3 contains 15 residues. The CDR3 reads CASSRGFLDSETQYF. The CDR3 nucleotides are TGCGCCAGCTCACGAGGCTTTTTGGACAGCGAGACCCAGTACTTC.

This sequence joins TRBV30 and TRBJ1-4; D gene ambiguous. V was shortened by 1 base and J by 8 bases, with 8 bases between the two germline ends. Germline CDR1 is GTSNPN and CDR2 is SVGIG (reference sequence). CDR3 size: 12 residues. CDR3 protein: CAWSGYGEKLFF. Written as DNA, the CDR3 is TGTGCCTGGAGTGGTTATGGGGAAAAACTGTTTTTT.